Listed below are T cell receptor beta chains from one sample, sequenced in a study of blood T cell repertoires in COVID-19. The method was immunoSEQ multiplex PCR; TCRdb's version includes in-frame clones alone and lacks a portion of them. The repertoire consists of 300,000 to 400,000 clones, with roughly 90% occurring once and the leading ten covering approximately 4.1%. The sequencing input was PBMCs or T cells enriched from blood (not recorded which). These receptors were obtained from a woman younger than 45 who had been exposed to COVID-19. CDR3s include the opening cysteine and the closing phenylalanine or tryptophan. A D gene is named only where the DNA matches it firmly. Some rows mark clone size as missing; the rest say once, few, many or name a class of expanded clone.

V gene	J gene	clone size	D gene	CDR3 DNA	CDR3 protein
TRBV7-8	TRBJ2-3	-	-	TGTGCCAGCAGCTTAGAACTACCAGATACGCAGTATTTT	CASSLELPDTQYF
TRBV29-1	TRBJ2-1	-	TRBD2	TGCAGCGTTGTGCCGGGGGGCTCCTACAATGAGCAGTTCTTC	CSVVPGGSYNEQFF
TRBV18	TRBJ2-6	-	-	TGTGCCAGCTCACCCCCTGCGGCTGGGGCCAACGTCCTGACTTTC	CASSPPAAGANVLTF
TRBV28	TRBJ1-5	few	-	TGTGCCAGCAGTTTAGTTCAGCAGCCCCAGCATTTT	CASSLVQQPQHF
TRBV7-2	TRBJ1-1	-	-	TGTGCCAGCAGCATAAGGGGGGGGAAAGCTTTCTTT	CASSIRGGKAFF
TRBV5-1	TRBJ1-4	once	-	TGCGCCAGCAGCCCCGATCCAGCTAGAGTTGAAAAACTGTTTTTT	CASSPDPARVEKLFF
TRBV6-5	TRBJ2-1	-	-	TGTGCCAGCAGACGGGACATTAGTCCTAATGAGCAGTTCTTC	CASRRDISPNEQFF
TRBV6-5	TRBJ2-7	-	TRBD1	TGTGCCAGCAGCGCCCGGACAGGGTCCTACGAGCAGTACTTC	CASSARTGSYEQYF
TRBV12-3/TRBV12-4	TRBJ1-2	-	-	TGTGCCAGCAGCTCAGTCAGGAACTATGGCTACACCTTC	CASSSVRNYGYTF
TRBV18	TRBJ2-7	-	TRBD1	TGTGCCAGCTCACCGGGACAGGGGGCCACAAAGGGGTACTTC	CASSPGQGATKGYF
TRBV5-5	TRBJ1-4	-	TRBD1	TGTGCCAGCAGCTTACCCTCTCGACAGGGAAGGCTAGAAAAACTGTTTTTT	CASSLPSRQGRLEKLFF
TRBV7-9	TRBJ2-2	-	-	TGTGCCAGCAGCCTAAAGGCCGGGAAGTCGACCGGGGAGCTGTTTTTT	CASSLKAGKSTGELFF
TRBV7-9	TRBJ2-3	-	TRBD2	TGTGCCAGCAGCACCCTCCCAGCGGGGCTAGGGGATACGCAGTATTTT	CASSTLPAGLGDTQYF
TRBV7-9	TRBJ1-3	once	-	TGTGCCAGCAGCTTAGCGGACAGCCTCTCTGGAAACACCATATATTTT	CASSLADSLSGNTIYF
TRBV29-1	TRBJ1-2	-	TRBD1	TGCAGCGCGGGGACAGGCACCGCAAACTATGGCTACACCTTC	CSAGTGTANYGYTF
TRBV4-3	TRBJ1-1	-	-	TGCGCCAGCAGCCAAGAGGGAGTCTCTCGGACTGAAGCTTTCTTT	CASSQEGVSRTEAFF
TRBV7-8	TRBJ1-1	-	-	TGTGCCAGCAGCTACCGGACTGGCGTGAACACTGAAGCTTTCTTT	CASSYRTGVNTEAFF
TRBV6-5	TRBJ1-3	-	-	TGTGCCAGCAGGCCCCCGAGCTCTGGAAACACCATATATTTT	CASRPPSSGNTIYF
TRBV10-3	TRBJ1-3	-	-	TGTGCCATCAGAGTTTCGGGGTCTGGAAACACCATATATTTT	CAIRVSGSGNTIYF
TRBV7-2	TRBJ1-6	-	-	TGTGCCAGCAGCTTAGCGCGAGCGATGAATTCACCCCTCCACTTT	CASSLARAMNSPLHF
TRBV7-5	TRBJ2-6	-	-	TGTGCCAGAAGCTTAGAAGGCGGGGAGAGCTCTGGGGCCAACGTCCTGACTTTC	CARSLEGGESSGANVLTF
TRBV5-4	TRBJ1-2	-	TRBD1	TGTGCCAGCAGCTTGGCCGGGACAGGGGGCTATGGCTACACCTTC	CASSLAGTGGYGYTF
TRBV10-3	TRBJ2-7	-	TRBD1	TGTGCCATCAGTGGGACAGGGTTCCTTAGGGACGAGCAGTACTTC	CAISGTGFLRDEQYF
TRBV7-9	TRBJ1-1	-	-	TGTGCCAGCAGCTTGACCCCCCCGCAGGGCGCGAACACTGAAGCTTTCTTT	CASSLTPPQGANTEAFF
TRBV19	TRBJ1-1	once	-	TGTGCCAGTAGTATCCCCTCGAACACTGAAGCTTTCTTT	CASSIPSNTEAFF
TRBV10-3	TRBJ2-7	-	-	TGTGCCATCAGTGAGCCGGGTAGTTCCTACGAGCAGTACTTC	CAISEPGSSYEQYF
TRBV5-4	TRBJ2-5	-	-	TGTGCCACTTGGGGCGGGAAACCACTTTGGCGAGAGACCCAGTACTTC	CATWGGKPLWRETQYF
TRBV18	TRBJ2-5	-	-	TGTGCCAGCCGGAGGGGAGAGACCCAGTACTTC	CASRRGETQYF
TRBV18	TRBJ2-1	once	-	TGTGCCAGCTCACCACCGATTGGGGGGGCCGGATATGAGCAGTTCTTC	CASSPPIGGAGYEQFF
TRBV5-5	TRBJ2-7	-	-	TGTGCCAGCAGCTTTTCCGCTACGGTCGAGCAGTACTTC	CASSFSATVEQYF
TRBV6-5	TRBJ2-3	-	-	TGTGCCAGCAGTACCCTTACGGAGGCAGATACGCAGTATTTT	CASSTLTEADTQYF
TRBV5-5	TRBJ2-7	few	-	TGTGCCAGCAGCTCCCTGAGCTCCTACGAGCAGTACTTC	CASSSLSSYEQYF
TRBV24-1	TRBJ1-2	-	-	TGTGCCACCAGTGAGCGGGCCCACGATTTGGATGGCTACACCTTC	CATSERAHDLDGYTF
TRBV3-1/TRBV3-2	TRBJ2-5	-	TRBD1	TGTGCCAGCAGCCGAGGGGACAGCCAAGAGACCCAGTACTTC	CASSRGDSQETQYF
TRBV3-1/TRBV3-2	TRBJ1-6	-	-	TGTGCCAGCAGCCTAAAAGGAGGGCCCGGCAATTCACCCCTCCACTTT	CASSLKGGPGNSPLHF
TRBV20-1	TRBJ2-3	-	-	TGCAGTGCTAGTAGCAGGACAGATACGCAGTATTTT	CSASSRTDTQYF
TRBV7-8	TRBJ2-7	-	-	TGTGCCAGCAGCTCCGCGGGGACAGTCGACGAGCAGTACTTC	CASSSAGTVDEQYF
TRBV2	TRBJ1-2	-	-	TGTGCCAGCAGTGAAGTTGGGGCGCAGAGCTATGGCTACACCTTC	CASSEVGAQSYGYTF
TRBV5-8	TRBJ2-5	-	TRBD1	TGTGCCAGCAGCTGGGGACAGGGGGCTAGAGAGACCCAGTACTTC	CASSWGQGARETQYF
TRBV27	TRBJ2-7	-	-	TGTGCCAGCACCTCCCTCAACAGGCCCGAGCAGTACTTC	CASTSLNRPEQYF
TRBV5-4	TRBJ1-1	few	-	TGTGCCAGCCGTATGGTTGGAGGAGGAGCTTTCTTT	CASRMVGGGAFF
TRBV30	TRBJ1-3	-	-	TGTGCCTGGAGCGCAGGTCCGGAAGGAAACACCATATATTTT	CAWSAGPEGNTIYF
TRBV5-1	TRBJ1-2	-	TRBD1	TGCGCCAGCAGCCCTCAGCCGGGACAGGGGGCTAGGGACTATGGCTACACCTTC	CASSPQPGQGARDYGYTF
TRBV6-2/TRBV6-3	TRBJ2-1	-	-	TGTGCCAGCAGTAAGTCATCGGGACGGGACAACAATGAGCAGTTCTTC	CASSKSSGRDNNEQFF
TRBV5-1	TRBJ1-2	-	TRBD1	TGCGCCAGCTTCCACGGGACAGGGGGCGCCTATGGCTACACCTTC	CASFHGTGGAYGYTF
TRBV5-8	TRBJ2-7	-	-	TGTGCCAGCAGCTCGGGCACAGGGCGCTCCTACGAGCAGTACTTC	CASSSGTGRSYEQYF
TRBV2	TRBJ2-7	-	TRBD1	TGTGCCAGCAGTGACAGGGGGTACGAGCAGTACTTC	CASSDRGYEQYF